The next 30 T cell receptor beta chains were all read from a single sample in a study of Graves' ophthalmopathy and Graves' hyperthyroidism. Using RNA transcripts, the TCR beta CDR3 regions were amplified. HTBI primers primed a first-round RT-PCR, and a second-round multiplex PCR followed. Via MiXCR, TCRdb re-called the multiplex PCR reads, giving one row per CDR3 protein. The sample comprises hundreds of thousands of distinct CDR3 sequences, roughly two fifths of which are singletons, and about 40% rests with the top ten. Sequenced sample: peripheral blood. The receptors were gathered from an adult man with Graves' ophthalmopathy.

This clonotype was observed at least ten times. This chain uses TRBV7-9 with TRBJ2-5; D may be TRBD1 (5 bases). This CDR3 contains 15 residues. The germline V and J ends were trimmed by 6 bases and 7 bases, with 21 bases remaining between them. Germline V gene lookup returns CDR1 SEHNR and CDR2 FQNEAQ (reference sequence). CDR3 protein: CASRPTDRRHRTQYF. The CDR3, as DNA: TGTGCCAGCAGACCCACTGACAGACGACACCGGACCCAGTACTTC.

CDR3 nucleotides: TGTGCCAGCAGCTTGAGCCAGGGCCGGTGGAATGGCTACACCTTC. Translated, it gives CASSLSQGRWNGYTF. This chain uses TRBV7-3 with TRBJ1-2; a possible D gene is TRBD1 (5 bases). The V end was cut by 3 bases, the J end by 6 bases, with 17 bases between. Germline lookup yields CDR1 SGHTA and CDR2 FQGTGA. CDR3 length: 15 amino acids.

The chain links TRBV4-2 to TRBJ2-2, with D perhaps TRBD2 (5 bases). Trimming removed 4 bases at V and 1 base at J, with 10 bases between. The germline CDR1 and CDR2 sequences are LGHNA and YNFKEQ. The CDR3 runs to 15 residues. CDR3 DNA sequence: TGTGCCAGCAGCCGAAGTGGAGGGAACACCGGGGAGCTGTTTTTT. Protein product: CASSRSGGNTGELFF.

There are many counts of this clonotype. The chain is built from TRBV15 and TRBJ1-3; D remains unclear. The CDR3 spans 15 residues. Germline V gene lookup returns CDR1 LNHNV and CDR2 YYDKDF (reference sequence). The V and J ends lost 0 bases and 0 bases respectively, with 6 bases between them. In DNA, the CDR3 is TGTGCCACCAGCAGAGATAAAGGCTCTGGAAACACCATATATTTT. As protein: CATSRDKGSGNTIYF.

This clonotype was observed a few times. V usage is TRBV12-3 or TRBV12-4 and J usage is TRBJ2-2; tentative D call: TRBD1 (7 bases). CDR3 length: 13 amino acids. V lost 5 bases to trimming and J lost 8 bases, with 12 bases between them. As DNA, the CDR3 is TGTGCCAGCAGTCCACAGGGGAGGGGGGAGCTGTTTTTT. Translation gives CASSPQGRGELFF.

V gene TRBV20-1 combines with J gene TRBJ2-7; 10 bases map to TRBD2. Germline lookup yields CDR1 DFQATT and CDR2 SNEGSKA (reference sequence). V shed 0 bases, J shed 5 bases, and the junction held 7 bases outside the gene matches. The CDR3 has 15 amino acids. CDR3 bases: TGCAGTGCTAGAGATGGAGGGCTAGCGGGAGACGAGCAGTACTTC. Amino acid sequence: CSARDGGLAGDEQYF.

On this clonotype: Being one base from a much bigger clone, this may be a read error. The chain recombines TRBV25-1 with TRBJ2-2; the D gene is possibly TRBD2 (5 bases). Germline V gene lookup returns CDR1 MGHDK and CDR2 SYGVNS. The length of the CDR3 is 15 residues. CDR3 bases: TGTCCCAGCAGCTTCCCGGCTAGCCCCACCGGGGAGCTGTTTTTT. It specifies CPSSFPASPTGELFF.

The V gene is TRBV5-1, the J gene TRBJ2-7; 7 nucleotides agree with TRBD2. There are 15 residues in the CDR3. The germline gives CDR1 SGHRS, CDR2 YFSETQ. Trimming removed 3 bases from V and 4 bases from J; junction bases left unmatched: 10. This chain's CDR3 is CASSSFPRETYEQYF. CDR3 sequence (DNA): TGCGCCAGCAGCTCCTTCCCGCGGGAGACGTACGAGCAGTACTTC.

This clonotype was detected a few times. In nucleotides, the CDR3 is TGTGCCAGCAGCCAAGATCTTAGGGCCACTGAAGCTTTCTTT. Translating it yields CASSQDLRATEAFF. The chain uses TRBV7-9 and TRBJ1-1; D is unresolved. The CDR3 contains 14 residues. Deletions cut 5 bases from V and 4 bases from J, with 14 bases between. The germline V gene encodes CDR1 SEHNR and CDR2 FQNEAQ (reference sequence).

This clonotype was counted many times. The chain couples TRBV9 to TRBJ2-5, with 12 bases that match TRBD2. Germline V gives CDR1 SGDLS, CDR2 YYNGEE. V was clipped by 2 bases and J by 5 bases; unmatched bases: 4. There are 15 residues in the CDR3. This chain's CDR3 is CASSVTSGRIETQYF. CDR3 DNA sequence: TGTGCCAGCAGCGTGACTAGCGGGAGAATTGAGACCCAGTACTTC.

This clonotype was seen more than once but under ten times. The rearrangement joins TRBV6-5 to TRBJ1-5; D is ambiguous. Trimming pared 7 bases from V and 0 bases from J, leaving 10 bases between. Germline CDR1 and CDR2: MNHEY and SVGAGI. The CDR3 sequence is 14 residues long. CDR3 sequence reads: CASTTLDSNQPQHF. The DNA of the CDR3 is TGTGCCAGCACCACATTAGATAGCAATCAGCCCCAGCATTTT.

This clonotype was counted a single time. This likely comes from a read error, as the CDR3 has no conserved phenylalanine or tryptophan at its end. This chain joins TRBV19 and TRBJ1-2; a possible D gene is TRBD1 (5 bases). Trimming stripped 8 bases from V and 7 bases from J, with 14 bases between. CDR1 is LNHDA, CDR2 SQIVND, per germline (reference sequence). CDR3 length: 12 amino acids. CDR3 in amino acids: CASYQGPSGYTS. CDR3 sequence (DNA): TGTGCCAGTTACCAGGGCCCCTCTGGCTACACCTCC.

This chain connects TRBV9 to TRBJ2-7; the D is unclear. This CDR3 has 15 residues. Trimming left V 0 bases short and J 6 bases short, with 16 bases between. Germline CDR1 SGDLS, CDR2 YYNGEE. The CDR3 DNA is TGTGCCAGCAGCGTAGGGGTTTCGGCAGTATCCGAGCAGTACTTC. This encodes CASSVGVSAVSEQYF.

The chain recombines TRBV2 with TRBJ1-2; 12 bases match TRBD1. The CDR3 extends over 14 amino acids. The V gene's germline CDR1 is SNHLY and CDR2 FYNNEI. V shed 4 bases and J 8 bases; nucleotides not matched to a gene: 5. CDR3 DNA: TGTGCCAGCAGTGCGGGACAGGGGGCAATAGGCTACACCTTC. This translates into CASSAGQGAIGYTF.

This clonotype occurred many times. The DNA for the CDR3 is TGTGCCAGCAGCTCCTTCGACACAGGGTCCTACGAGCAGTACTTC. Encoded protein: CASSSFDTGSYEQYF. The genes are TRBV7-9 and TRBJ2-7; D is possibly TRBD1 (6 bases). Germline V gene lookup returns CDR1 SEHNR and CDR2 FQNEAQ (reference sequence). CDR3 length: 15 residues. With 4 bases removed from V and 1 base from J, the gap between germline ends came to 14 bases.

The CDR3 region is CASSVGAGLKNTGELFF. In DNA, the CDR3 is TGTGCCAGCAGCGTAGGGGCAGGATTAAAGAACACCGGGGAGCTGTTTTTT. V and J are TRBV9 and TRBJ2-2; no definite D call. V gave up 0 bases and J gave up 1 base, with 13 bases separating them. The CDR3 totals 17 residues. Germline CDR1 reads SGDLS; CDR2 reads YYNGEE.

The chain combines TRBV7-3 with TRBJ1-5; D unresolved. The CDR3 is 15 amino acids. The V gene's germline CDR1 is SGHTA and CDR2 FQGTGA. The V end lost 6 bases, the J end lost 3 bases, and 15 bases lay between the germline ends. The CDR3 spells CASSRRRSNNQPQHF. The CDR3 nucleotides are TGTGCCAGCAGTAGGAGGAGATCGAACAATCAGCCCCAGCATTTT.

With regard to this clonotype: A clone one base away is much larger, so this may be a read error. This chain joins TRBV10-2 and TRBJ1-4, with D hard to call. The germline CDR1 and CDR2 sequences are WSHSY and SAAADI. This CDR3 is built from 13 residues. In DNA form, the CDR3 reads TGCGCCAGCTCGCTGACAACTAGTGAAAAACTGTTTTTT. Encoded protein: CASSLTTSEKLFF.

This chain connects TRBV2 to TRBJ1-2, with TRBD1 as a possible D gene (5 bases). CDR1 and CDR2 (germline): SNHLY, FYNNEI. Trimming shortened V by 8 bases and J by 8 bases, and 18 bases separated the two germline ends. The CDR3 is made up of 13 amino acids. This CDR3 is CASSPQQGDGYTF. The CDR3 DNA sequence: TGTGCCAGCTCACCACAGCAGGGCGACGGCTACACCTTC.

This clonotype occurred a few times. V usage is TRBV6-1 and J usage is TRBJ2-5, with D possibly matching TRBD2 (6 bases). The germline V gene encodes CDR1 MNHNS and CDR2 SASEGT. The V end lost 2 bases, the J end lost 4 bases, and 17 bases lay between the germline ends. The CDR3 loop spans 16 amino acids. CDR3 loop: CASSEPRGWGAETQYF. The CDR3, as DNA: TGTGCCAGCAGTGAACCGCGGGGATGGGGCGCAGAGACCCAGTACTTC.

This clonotype was seen just once. The junction departs from the called germline gene at one end, perhaps through a read error. The chain links TRBV2 to TRBJ1-1; weak D call: TRBD1 (5 bases). CDR1 is SNHLY, CDR2 FYNNEI, per germline. The CDR3 length is 16 residues. CDR3 coding DNA: TGTGCTAGCAGTAGGGTTCCGGGGACCACAGTGGAGGAAGCTTTCTTT. Protein product: CASSRVPGTTVEEAFF. The variable domain in full, completed from reference TRBV2 and TRBJ1-1, reads EPEVTQTPSHQVTQMGQEVILRCVPISNHLYFYWYRQILGQKVEFLVSFYNNEISEKSEIFDDQFSVERPDGSNFTLKIRSTKLEDSAMYFCASSRVPGTTVEEAFFGQGTRLTVV.

This clonotype was recorded a few times. The CDR3, as DNA: TGTGCCAGCAGCCCGGGAGGGGGGGCCAACGAGCAGTACTTC. It is translated as CASSPGGGANEQYF. The genes are TRBV5-6 and TRBJ2-7; TRBD2 agrees at 8 bases. The CDR3 sequence is 14 residues long. The V gene end was trimmed by 4 bases and the J gene end by 5 bases; junction bases not matched to a gene: 8. Germline CDR1 is SGHDT and CDR2 is YYEEEE.

On this clonotype: It is likely a read error, because the conserved phenylalanine at the end of the CDR3 is missing. The rearrangement links TRBV11-3 to TRBJ2-7; no reliable D call. Germline V gene sequence: CDR1 SGHNT, CDR2 YENEEA. The CDR3 runs to 13 residues. Deletions cut 3 bases from V and 1 base from J, with 7 bases between. The CDR3 loop is CASSLVASYEQYC. As DNA, the CDR3 is TGTGCCAGCAGCTTGGTTGCTTCCTACGAGCAGTACTGC.

V is TRBV10-3 and J is TRBJ2-7; 12 nucleotides agree with TRBD2. The J call may not be correct, given that the DNA end is closer to TRBJ2-1. This CDR3 has 16 residues. Germline CDR1 reads ENHRY; CDR2 reads SYGVKD. CDR3 amino acids: CAISESLAGGYNEQFF. CDR3 in DNA: TGTGCCATCAGTGAGTCCCTAGCGGGAGGGTACAATGAGCAGTTCTTC.

The chain combines TRBV2 with TRBJ2-2; 8 bases align to TRBD1. This CDR3 contains 15 residues. From germline, CDR1 is SNHLY and CDR2 FYNNEI. The junction had 4 bases not matched to a gene; V was cut back by 6 bases and J by 1 base. The DNA for the CDR3 is TGTGCCAGCAGCACAGGGGGGTGGAACACCGGGGAGCTGTTTTTT. It specifies CASSTGGWNTGELFF.

This clonotype was observed many times. V gene TRBV12-3 or TRBV12-4 combines with J gene TRBJ1-6; 9 nucleotides line up with TRBD1. V was pared by 8 bases and J by 10 bases, with 6 bases of the junction left unmatched. This CDR3 is 13 amino acids long. The CDR3 spells CASGQGLRSPLHF. The CDR3 nucleotides are TGTGCCAGCGGACAGGGGCTGCGGTCACCCCTCCACTTT.

This chain uses TRBV7-2 with TRBJ2-7; D unresolved. V lost 5 bases and J 7 bases, leaving 18 bases between the germline ends. Per germline, CDR1 SGHTA and CDR2 FQGNSA. This CDR3 contains 14 residues. The CDR3 spells CASSQGQEDVEQYF. The CDR3 coding sequence is TGTGCCAGCAGCCAAGGTCAGGAAGACGTGGAGCAGTACTTC.

This clonotype was counted many times. The chain carries TRBV10-3 and TRBJ1-2; the D is unclear. Looked up from germline, CDR1 is ENHRY and CDR2 is SYGVKD. The CDR3 has 13 residues. V was cut by 0 bases and J by 6 bases, with 8 bases left in between. The DNA of the CDR3 is TGTGCCATCAGTGAGTCGGGGAGGGATGGCTACACCTTC. This codes for CAISESGRDGYTF.

Comments on this clonotype: Given the absence of the conserved phenylalanine or tryptophan at the CDR3 end, a read error is likely. The chain has TRBV2 and TRBJ1-1, with 7 bases matching TRBD1. The CDR3 runs 14 residues. V dropped 6 bases and J dropped 1; count of bases not matched to a gene: 5. Germline CDR1 is SNHLY and CDR2 is FYNNEI. This CDR3 reads CASSLRQGNTEAFS. CDR3 coding DNA: TGTGCCAGCAGCTTACGACAGGGGAACACTGAAGCTTTCTCT.

V is TRBV6-1 and J is TRBJ1-2; D is ambiguous. The CDR3 is 13 residues long. V lost 7 bases and J 5 bases, leaving 14 bases between the germline ends. CDR1 MNHNS and CDR2 SASEGT come from the germline V gene. CDR3 sequence (DNA): TGTGCCAGCAAACAAGGGCTTGTTTATGGCTACACCTTC. It codes for CASKQGLVYGYTF.